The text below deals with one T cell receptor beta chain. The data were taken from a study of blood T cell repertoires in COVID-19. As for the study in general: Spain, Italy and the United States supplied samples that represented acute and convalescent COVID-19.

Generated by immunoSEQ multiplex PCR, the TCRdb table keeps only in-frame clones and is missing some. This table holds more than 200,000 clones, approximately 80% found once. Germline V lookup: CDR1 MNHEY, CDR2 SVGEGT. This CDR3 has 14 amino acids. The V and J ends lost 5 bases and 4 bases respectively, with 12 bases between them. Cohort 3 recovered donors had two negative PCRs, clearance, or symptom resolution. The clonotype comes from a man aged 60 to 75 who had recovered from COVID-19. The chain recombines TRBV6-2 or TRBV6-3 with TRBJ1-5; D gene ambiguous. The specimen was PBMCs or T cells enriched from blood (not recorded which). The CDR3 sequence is CASSLQTGNQPQHF. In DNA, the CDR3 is TGTGCCAGCAGTCTCCAGACGGGAAATCAGCCCCAGCATTTT.